Sequencing of this TCR beta chain was carried out in a study of blood T cell repertoires in COVID-19. Overall study: Acute-phase and convalescent COVID-19 samples originated in the United States, Italy and Spain. Sources were T cells, B-cell-depleted T cells, or PBMCs; the material itself was cDNA or gDNA.

CDR3 length: 13 amino acids. Germline-derived CDR1 and CDR2 are SGDLS and YYNGEE. The V gene lost 4 bases and the J gene lost 5 bases, with 13 bases spanning the gap. Original methodology: Amplification from reference gene primers served as the basis for estimated nucleated cell counts. The repertoire was sequenced with immunoSEQ multiplex PCR; TCRdb's copy has only in-frame clones and lacks some. That table gives V, J and clone size, and the DNA gave D and trimming. The table has tens of thousands of clones, approximately 79% seen once; the top ten hold about 6%. V and J are TRBV9 and TRBJ2-7; D possibly corresponds to TRBD2 (5 bases). The TCR originated in a woman in her fifties or sixties with acute or convalescent COVID-19. Material: peripheral blood. This chain's CDR3 is CASSPNGKDEQYF. Written as DNA, the CDR3 is TGTGCCAGCAGCCCGAACGGGAAAGACGAGCAGTACTTC.